This note documents a single T cell receptor beta chain sequence. The data belong to a study of shared T cell receptors in the human thymus. Clones were sequenced by immunoSEQ multiplex PCR, and TCRdb holds only the in-frame ones, with some missing. Among some 660,000 clones, 80% to 90% were seen once, and the ten largest hold 0.009% to 0.0095%. Per the germline V gene, CDR1 is SGHTA and CDR2 is FQGNSA. The CDR3 has 15 residues. V was trimmed by 6 bases and J by 5 bases, leaving 18 bases between them. The same data also contributed to another study, on human thymus T cells. From that study: Healthy Finnish infants undergoing corrective surgery for congenital heart defects provided the donor material. Thymus tissue for the work was resected from patients undergoing corrective heart surgery.

The sequence was obtained from a boy in the first two years of life with a congenital heart defect. The sequencing input was thymocytes. This sequence joins TRBV7-2 and TRBJ2-3; a possible D gene is TRBD2 (5 bases). CDR3 residues: CASRRSGNVEDTQYF. The CDR3 DNA reads TGTGCCAGCAGAAGGTCGGGGAACGTAGAAGATACGCAGTATTTT.